This entry lists 26 T cell receptor beta chains sequenced from one sample in a study of early T cells in non-severe SARS-CoV-2 infection. TCRdb passed the 5' RACE reads through MiXCR, listing each CDR3 protein once. The table shows fewer than 120,000 distinct CDR3 sequences, with 10% to 15% occurring only once. The input for sequencing was whole blood, taken at baseline. The receptors derive from an adult who was a healthcare worker with PCR-confirmed SARS-CoV-2 infection or an uninfected control (not recorded which).

This clonotype was detected once. The genes are TRBV20-1 and TRBJ2-5, with TRBD2 matching over 15 bases. In germline, CDR1 is DFQATT, CDR2 SNEGSKA (reference sequence). With 5 bases clipped from V and 3 bases from J, the junction kept 13 bases outside the gene matches. The CDR3 sequence is 18 residues long. CDR3 in DNA: TGCAGTGCTCGAGGGACTAGCGGGGGGACATTATTTAAAGAGACCCAGTACTTC. Translating it yields CSARGTSGGTLFKETQYF.

This clonotype was found a few times. This chain links TRBV6-6 with TRBJ2-1; D uncertain. Germline V gene lookup returns CDR1 MNHNY and CDR2 SVGAGI (reference sequence). The CDR3 length is 14 residues. V lost 8 bases and J 5 bases, leaving 16 bases between the germline ends. CDR3 in amino acids: CASGSRTPHNEQFF. In DNA, the CDR3 is TGTGCCAGCGGTAGTAGGACCCCCCACAATGAGCAGTTCTTC.

This clonotype has a handful of counts. The CDR3 is CASSFIGTGKTFF. The CDR3 nucleotides are TGTGCCAGCAGTTTTATCGGGACAGGCAAAACTTTCTTT. The chain has TRBV27 and TRBJ1-1; 8 positions agree with TRBD1. The CDR3 is 13 residues long. V dropped 3 bases and J dropped 12; count of bases not matched to a gene: 9. Germline V gene lookup returns CDR1 MNHEY and CDR2 SMNVEV (reference sequence).

The chain employs TRBV2 and TRBJ2-7; the D gene is possibly TRBD2 (5 bases). Trimming stripped 11 bases from V and 0 bases from J, with 17 bases between. CDR3 length: 14 residues. The germline V gene encodes CDR1 SNHLY and CDR2 FYNNEI. The CDR3 here is CAVSRGTSSYEQYF. CDR3 sequence (DNA): TGTGCCGTCAGCCGGGGTACGAGCTCCTACGAGCAGTACTTC. Complete variable domain (other parts from reference TRBV2 and TRBJ2-7): EPEVTQTPSHQVTQMGQEVILRCVPISNHLYFYWYRQILGQKVEFLVSFYNNEISEKSEIFDDQFSVERPDGSNFTLKIRSTKLEDSAMYFCAVSRGTSSYEQYFGPGTRLTVT.

The CDR3 DNA sequence: TGTGCCAGCAGTTTTTCGGGGGGCAGGGATACGCAGTATTTT. Amino acids: CASSFSGGRDTQYF. The gene calls are TRBV28 and TRBJ2-3; D might be TRBD2 (7 bases). V was clipped by 3 bases and J by 6 bases, with 13 bases between them. This CDR3 spans 14 amino acids. Germline CDR1 and CDR2: MDHEN and SYDVKM.

V is TRBV5-1 and J is TRBJ2-7; D not resolved. V gave up 5 bases and J gave up 3 bases, with 9 bases separating them. Per the germline V gene, CDR1 is SGHRS and CDR2 is YFSETQ. The CDR3 has 12 amino acids. The CDR3 here is CASSDGYYEQYF. The DNA for the CDR3 is TGCGCCAGCAGTGACGGATACTACGAGCAGTACTTC. The variable domain in full, completed from reference TRBV5-1 and TRBJ2-7, reads KAGVTQTPRYLIKTRGQQVTLSCSPISGHRSVSWYQQTPGQGLQFLFEYFSETQRNKGNFPGRFSGRQFSNSRSEMNVSTLELGDSALYLCASSDGYYEQYFGPGTRLTVT.

The sample holds many counts of this clonotype. The genes are TRBV6-1 and TRBJ1-2; D ambiguous. CDR1 is MNHNS, CDR2 SASEGT, per germline. This CDR3 is 14 amino acids long. The V end lost 1 base, the J end lost 1 base, and 7 bases lay between the germline ends. CDR3 residues: CASSEDQVNYGYTF. CDR3 coding DNA: TGTGCCAGCAGTGAAGACCAGGTTAACTATGGCTACACCTTC.

The rearrangement joins TRBV14 to TRBJ2-7; D is unclear. V lost 1 base and J lost 7, with 8 bases in between. CDR3 length: 12 amino acids. Looked up from germline, CDR1 is SGHDN and CDR2 is FVKESK. CDR3 coding DNA: TGTGCCAGCAGCCAAGCCGGGCCGGAGCAGTACTTC. Amino acid sequence: CASSQAGPEQYF. The full variable domain, completed using reference TRBV14 and TRBJ2-7, is EAGVTQFPSHSVIEKGQTVTLRCDPISGHDNLYWYRRVMGKEIKFLLHFVKESKQDESGMPNNRFLAERTGGTYSTLKVQPAELEDSGVYFCASSQAGPEQYFGPGTRLTVT.

V gene TRBV6-1 combines with J gene TRBJ2-7; TRBD2 matches 7 bases. CDR3 length: 16 residues. CDR1 MNHNS and CDR2 SASEGT come from the germline V gene. V lost 1 base and J lost 0; bases outside the gene matches: 6. The CDR3 nucleotides are TGTGCCAGCAGTGAAGGCCCGGGGGGTAGCTCCTACGAGCAGTACTTC. Translation: CASSEGPGGSSYEQYF.

The V gene is TRBV19, the J gene TRBJ2-7; 7 nucleotides align to TRBD1. The CDR3 is 15 residues long. The trim removed 6 bases at V and 3 bases at J, leaving 11 bases unmatched. Germline V gene sequence: CDR1 LNHDA, CDR2 SQIVND (reference sequence). The CDR3 protein is CASRTGDSLVYEQYF. The CDR3 DNA follows: TGTGCCAGTAGGACCGGGGACAGTTTAGTCTACGAGCAGTACTTC.

The chain recombines TRBV11-2 with TRBJ2-3; 8 nucleotides agree with TRBD2. The CDR3 consists of 15 residues. Germline V gene data show CDR1 as SGHAT and CDR2 as FQNNGV. The trim removed 6 bases at V and 2 bases at J, leaving 7 bases unmatched. Written as DNA, the CDR3 is TGTGCCAGCAGGCGGCCGGGGGGGACCACAGATACGCAGTATTTT. Its translation is CASRRPGGTTDTQYF.

The chain employs TRBV14 and TRBJ1-6; D possibly corresponds to TRBD1 (5 bases). The CDR3 totals 16 residues. Trimming removed 3 bases from V and 5 bases from J, with 14 bases in between. Per the germline V gene, CDR1 is SGHDN and CDR2 is FVKESK. CDR3 coding DNA: TGTGCCAGCAGCCATGCCGAAGACAGTAATAATTCACCCCTCCACTTT. This codes for CASSHAEDSNNSPLHF.

The J gene is TRBJ1-1, the V gene TRBV7-9, with TRBD1 as a possible D gene (6 bases). The germline CDR1 and CDR2 sequences are SEHNR and FQNEAQ (reference sequence). This CDR3 is 16 amino acids long. V dropped 5 bases and J dropped 1 base, with 17 bases sitting between them. This CDR3 is CASSPPTGSPNTEAFF. The CDR3 DNA reads TGTGCCAGCAGCCCCCCTACAGGGTCCCCGAACACTGAAGCTTTCTTT.

The chain joins TRBV11-1 to TRBJ2-3; D is perhaps TRBD2 (6 bases). CDR3 length equals 16 residues. V lost 2 bases and J lost 0, with 12 bases in between. Germline assignment: CDR1 SGHAT and CDR2 FQDESV (reference sequence). As DNA, the CDR3 is TGTGCCAGCAGCTTATACCGGGAGTCGAGCACAGATACGCAGTATTTT. Translated, it gives CASSLYRESSTDTQYF. The full variable domain, its missing parts supplied by reference TRBV11-1 and TRBJ2-3, is EAEVAQSPRYKITEKSQAVAFWCDPISGHATLYWYRQILGQGPELLVQFQDESVVDDSQLPKDRFSAERLKGVDSTLKIQPAELGDSAMYLCASSLYRESSTDTQYFGPGTRLTVL.

This clonotype was counted only a few times. The chain is built from TRBV6-1 and TRBJ2-2; 10 nucleotides line up with TRBD1. Germline trimming cut 6 bases from V and 5 bases from J; bases unmatched to any gene: 9. CDR3 length equals 16 residues. CDR1 is MNHNS, CDR2 SASEGT, per germline. CDR3 sequence (DNA): TGTGCCAGCAGCCAGGCGGACAGGGGGGCAACCGGGGAGCTGTTTTTT. Encoded protein: CASSQADRGATGELFF.

This clonotype turned up a few times. The V gene is TRBV19, the J gene TRBJ2-5; either TRBD1 or TRBD2 may fit D (5 bases each). V shed 5 bases and J shed 3 bases, with 13 bases lying between them. The V gene's germline CDR1 is LNHDA and CDR2 SQIVND (reference sequence). This CDR3 comprises 14 residues. The CDR3 coding sequence is TGTGCCAGTAGTCAGTCAGGGACGGAAGAGACCCAGTACTTC. Encoded protein: CASSQSGTEETQYF.

This chain links TRBV7-9 with TRBJ1-4; 8 bases line up with TRBD1. Germline values: CDR1 SEHNR, CDR2 FQNEAQ (reference sequence). The CDR3 is made up of 16 amino acids. V was clipped by 7 bases and J by 7 bases; unmatched bases: 14. CDR3: CASTQPGQGAFEKLFF. CDR3 in DNA: TGTGCCAGCACCCAACCCGGGCAGGGGGCTTTTGAAAAACTGTTTTTT.

This rearrangement joins TRBV2 to TRBJ1-5; D gene ambiguous. The CDR3 contains 15 residues. V was cut by 4 bases and J by 2 bases, with 12 bases left in between. Germline V gene data show CDR1 as SNHLY and CDR2 as FYNNEI. The CDR3, as DNA: TGTGCCAGCAGTGCAGAAAACGGGGGCAATCAGCCCCAGCATTTT. It codes for CASSAENGGNQPQHF.

This clonotype was counted a single time. The rearrangement uses TRBV28 and TRBJ2-3; perhaps D is TRBD1 or TRBD2 (6 bases each). Looked up from germline, CDR1 is MDHEN and CDR2 is SYDVKM. This CDR3 comprises 13 residues. V was clipped by 4 bases and J by 6 bases, with 11 bases between them. This CDR3 is CASSSPGGDTQYF. The DNA of the CDR3 is TGTGCCAGCAGTTCCCCCGGGGGCGATACGCAGTATTTT.

The chain combines TRBV18 with TRBJ2-7; 8 bases fit TRBD2. The CDR3 sequence is 14 residues long. The germline gives CDR1 KGHSH, CDR2 LQKENI. Trimming cost V 6 bases and J 2 bases; bases outside gene matches: 6. CDR3 in amino acids: CASSDLAGPYEQYF. The CDR3 nucleotides are TGTGCCAGCTCCGACTTAGCGGGGCCCTACGAGCAGTACTTC.

This clonotype was found once. This chain uses TRBV20-1 with TRBJ2-5, with a tentative D call TRBD2 (6 bases). V lost 6 bases, J lost 5 bases, and 10 bases lay in between. Germline V gene lookup returns CDR1 DFQATT and CDR2 SNEGSKA (reference sequence). CDR3 size: 11 residues. Written as DNA, the CDR3 is TGCAGTGCAAAGGCGGGGGAGACCCAGTACTTC. Translated, it gives CSAKAGETQYF.

A few counts support this clonotype. The rearrangement links TRBV2 to TRBJ2-1, with TRBD2 identical over 11 bases. This CDR3 contains 15 residues. The J segment lost 8 bases and the V segment lost 5 bases, leaving 8 bases of the junction unmatched. Germline assignment: CDR1 SNHLY and CDR2 FYNNEI. CDR3 sequence reads: CASSPQGLAVDEQFF. CDR3 in DNA: TGTGCCAGCAGTCCTCAGGGACTAGCGGTCGATGAGCAGTTCTTC.

This clonotype has only a few counts. This rearrangement joins TRBV27 to TRBJ2-5; D is perhaps TRBD2 (5 bases). The CDR3 is made up of 15 amino acids. Trimming shortened V by 3 bases and J by 1 base, and 12 bases separated the two germline ends. Germline CDR1 and CDR2: MNHEY and SMNVEV (reference sequence). The CDR3 region is CASSLRRNFQETQYF. CDR3 nucleotide sequence: TGTGCCAGCAGTTTGAGGAGGAACTTCCAAGAGACCCAGTACTTC.

This clonotype was observed a few times. The chain joins TRBV7-2 to TRBJ2-3, with D hard to call. Germline V gives CDR1 SGHTA, CDR2 FQGNSA. The CDR3 length is 14 residues. The germline V and J ends were trimmed by 1 base and 1 base, with 6 bases remaining between them. The CDR3 sequence is CASSLDYRTDTQYF. Here the CDR3 DNA reads TGTGCCAGCAGCTTAGACTACCGCACAGATACGCAGTATTTT.

A few counts support this clonotype. J is TRBJ2-1 and V is TRBV19; D might be TRBD1 (6 bases). Deletions cut 3 bases from V and 6 bases from J, with 18 bases between. The CDR3 length is 16 residues. Germline V gene data show CDR1 as LNHDA and CDR2 as SQIVND (reference sequence). CDR3 DNA: TGTGCCAGTAGTATTCGGGTGGCAGGGGTCCCCAATGAGCAGTTCTTC. As protein: CASSIRVAGVPNEQFF.

The rearrangement joins TRBV7-2 to TRBJ2-7; 8 nucleotides align to TRBD1. CDR1 and CDR2 from the germline V gene are SGHTA and FQGNSA. The CDR3 sequence is 15 residues long. Trimming removed 6 bases from V and 2 bases from J; junction bases left unmatched: 9. The chain's CDR3 is CASSLQTGEAYEQYF. For the CDR3, the DNA is TGTGCCAGCAGTCTTCAGACAGGGGAGGCCTACGAGCAGTACTTC.